The rows below give T cell receptor beta chains drawn from one sample of a study of blood T cell repertoires in COVID-19. Sequenced by immunoSEQ multiplex PCR; TCRdb stores in-frame clones only, minus some. This repertoire shows about 300,000 clones, about 88% found once; its top ten account for over 1%. The specimen was peripheral blood. These receptors all stem from a man aged 70-80 years with acute or convalescent COVID-19. Each CDR3 is given with its conserved first and last residue. The D gene is left open where the match is weak. Only part of the rows carry a size: once, few, many, or a class if the clone is expanded.

once TRBJ1-1 - TRBV5-5 CASSLEARGEAFF TGTGCCAGCAGCTTGGAGGCCCGGGGTGAAGCTTTCTTT
- TRBJ1-6 - TRBV5-1 CASSPTGTYNSPLHF TGCGCCAGCAGCCCCACAGGGACATATAATTCACCCCTCCACTTT
- TRBJ2-7 - TRBV29-1 CSVAEEVGSEQYF TGCAGCGTTGCTGAGGAAGTCGGTAGCGAGCAGTACTTC
- TRBJ2-3 - TRBV5-1 CASSFFSSSTDTQYF TGCGCCAGCAGCTTTTTCTCGTCCTCCACAGATACGCAGTATTTT
- TRBJ2-6 TRBD1 TRBV10-3 CAISGYSGTGSSGANVLTF TGTGCCATCAGTGGCTACTCCGGGACAGGGAGTTCTGGGGCCAACGTCCTGACTTTC
- TRBJ2-3 TRBD1 TRBV7-9 CASSSKTGGKLTDTQYF TGTGCCAGCAGCTCTAAAACAGGGGGCAAACTCACAGATACGCAGTATTTT
- TRBJ2-3 - TRBV5-4 CASSIWGGRDTQYF TGTGCCAGCTCCATTTGGGGGGGCAGGGATACGCAGTATTTT
- TRBJ2-2 - TRBV2 CASRERPGLGTGELFF TGTGCCAGCAGGGAGAGGCCAGGGCTCGGCACCGGGGAGCTGTTTTTT
- TRBJ1-2 TRBD1 TRBV30 CAWSGQGYGYTF TGTGCCTGGAGCGGACAGGGATATGGCTACACCTTC
- TRBJ1-2 - TRBV24-1 CATREGGRTNYTF TGTGCCACCAGGGAGGGCGGACGGACCAACTACACCTTC
- TRBJ2-1 TRBD2 TRBV5-6 CASSQRGGSYNEQFF TGTGCCAGCAGCCAGCGCGGGGGCTCCTACAATGAGCAGTTCTTC
- TRBJ2-2 - TRBV4-1 CASSQGTQWTGELFF TGCGCCAGCAGCCAAGGAACTCAATGGACCGGGGAGCTGTTTTTT
- TRBJ1-1 TRBD1 TRBV5-1 CATAQGEFMNTEAFF TGCGCCACAGCGCAGGGGGAGTTCATGAACACTGAAGCTTTCTTT
once TRBJ2-7 TRBD1 TRBV7-8 CASSLLGQSSYEQYF TGTGCCAGCAGCTTATTGGGACAGAGCTCCTACGAGCAGTACTTC
- TRBJ2-7 - TRBV7-9 CASSPSGGGSYEQYF TGTGCCAGCAGCCCCAGCGGCGGCGGCTCCTACGAGCAGTACTTC
- TRBJ1-4 - TRBV7-2 CASSGFGYNEKLFF TGTGCTTCTAGTGGGTTTGGGTATAATGAAAAACTGTTTTTT
- TRBJ2-7 - TRBV7-3 CASSLGQREGDEQYF TGTGCCAGCAGCTTAGGCCAGAGAGAGGGAGACGAGCAGTACTTC
- TRBJ2-5 TRBD1 TRBV27 CASSFAQGGLVQETQYF TGTGCCAGCAGTTTTGCACAGGGGGGTTTGGTCCAAGAGACCCAGTACTTC
- TRBJ2-3 TRBD1 TRBV27 CASSLTQGATQYF TGTGCCAGCAGTTTGACACAGGGGGCGACGCAGTATTTT
- TRBJ2-7 - TRBV3-1/TRBV3-2 CASTTGAGLTQYF TGTGCCAGCACTACAGGGGCGGGGCTAACCCAGTACTTC
- TRBJ2-7 TRBD1 TRBV7-8 CASSSRPTGGYDEQYF TGTGCCAGCAGCTCCCGTCCGACAGGGGGCTACGACGAGCAGTACTTC
once TRBJ2-6 - TRBV7-6 CASSLGQPGANVLTF TGTGCCAGCAGCTTAGGACAGCCTGGGGCCAACGTCCTGACTTTC
- TRBJ1-4 TRBD1 TRBV5-1 CASSGGDRGEEKLFF TGCGCCAGCAGCGGGGGAGACAGGGGAGAAGAAAAACTGTTTTTT
once TRBJ1-5 - TRBV10-3 CAISDHGAYNQPQHF TGTGCCATCAGTGATCATGGGGCCTACAATCAGCCCCAGCATTTT